Only a few counts were recorded for the clone carrying this TCR beta chain. Antigen: not known. The source of the sample is a study of beta chain features in type 1 diabetes. Overall study: Patients looked much like healthy donors when it came to age, gender and cell yields. Study results and caveats: Type 1 diabetes patients had TCRB CDR3s that were shorter (moderately but significantly so) in all four CD4+ subsets. HLA effects on TCRB rearrangement stayed unresolved here. It was among patients, rather than healthy donors, that naive, central memory and Treg TCRB repertoires appeared more similar.

Reverse transcribing all isolated RNA meant expressed TCRB transcripts were sequenced. Data came from immunoSEQ multiplex PCR; TCRdb stores just in-frame clones and leaves some out. The repertoire holds around 130,000 clones, roughly 10% seen once, with 0.7% to 0.85% in the top ten. With 0 bases removed from V and 6 bases from J, the gap between germline ends came to 14 bases. The CDR3 is 15 residues long. CDR1 is LNHDA and CDR2 is SQIVND in the germline V gene (reference sequence). Cells sorted by CD45RO/CCR7/CD25/CD127/CD95/CD27 comprised CD4+ naive, central memory, regulatory and stem cell-like memory cells.

The origin of this receptor is a man aged 25 to 45 with type 1 diabetes. Sequenced input: central memory CD4+ T cells from blood. The chain carries TRBV19 and TRBJ1-2; D remains ambiguous. CDR3 nucleotide sequence: TGTGCCAGTAGTATAGATCGGAGAGGGATGCATGGCTACACCTTC. This codes for CASSIDRRGMHGYTF.